A selection of T cell receptor beta chains follows, all from one sample in a study of TIL therapy for anti-PD-1-resistant metastatic lung cancer. Assay used: immunoSEQ multiplex PCR; TCRdb lists only in-frame clones, some missing. The sample shows approximately 16,000 clones, about 83% of them seen only once. The input for sequencing was blood, taken at baseline. The source is a person aged 25-85 years with non-small cell lung cancer. CDR3s include the opening cysteine and the closing phenylalanine or tryptophan. A D gene is named only where the DNA matches it firmly. Size is stated for part of the rows, as once, few or many counts, or as a class when the clone is expanded.

D gene,V gene,clone size,J gene,CDR3 DNA,CDR3 protein
TRBD1,TRBV27,.,TRBJ1-6,TGTGCCAGCAGCCGGACGGACAGGGGGATGAATTCACCCCTCCACTTT,CASSRTDRGMNSPLHF
.,TRBV9,.,TRBJ2-2,TGTGCCAGCAGCGTTTCTGGCACCGGGGAGCTGTTTTTT,CASSVSGTGELFF
.,TRBV19,.,TRBJ2-2,TGTGCCAGTACGTTGAGAAACACCGGGGAGCTGTTTTTT,CASTLRNTGELFF
.,TRBV28,.,TRBJ2-2,TGTGCCAGCAGGCCCGGCGGCGGTACCGGGGAGCTGTTTTTT,CASRPGGGTGELFF
.,TRBV27,.,TRBJ2-2,TGTGCCAGCAGTCTCCACAGGGCCGGGGAGCTGTTTTTT,CASSLHRAGELFF
TRBD1,TRBV19,.,TRBJ1-1,TGTGCCAGTAACCTAAGGGGGACAGAGATGAACACTGAAGCTTTCTTT,CASNLRGTEMNTEAFF
TRBD1,TRBV6-5,.,TRBJ1-1,TGTGCCAGCAGTCGACAGGGGGCTGAAGCTTTCTTT,CASSRQGAEAFF
.,TRBV6-5,few,TRBJ1-5,TGTGCCAGCAGTTTGGGTAGCAATCAGCCCCAGCATTTT,CASSLGSNQPQHF
TRBD2,TRBV14,.,TRBJ2-1,TGTGCCAGCAGCCTTATTGCAGCGGGGCCCAATGAGCAGTTCTTC,CASSLIAAGPNEQFF
TRBD2,TRBV11-2,.,TRBJ2-3,TGTGCCAGCAACCTAGCGGGGACCACAGATACGCAGTATTTT,CASNLAGTTDTQYF
TRBD2,TRBV13,.,TRBJ2-3,TGTGCCAGCAGCCCCAGCGGGGGGGGGACAGATACGCAGTATTTT,CASSPSGGGTDTQYF
.,TRBV30,.,TRBJ2-7,TGTGCCTGGAGTGTACCCAGGGGTGACTACGAGCAGTACTTC,CAWSVPRGDYEQYF
.,TRBV9,once,TRBJ2-2,TGTGCCAGCAGCGCATACAACACCGGGGAGCTGTTTTTT,CASSAYNTGELFF
.,TRBV4-2,.,TRBJ2-7,TGTGCCAGCAGCCAAGAGTCCGAGCAGTACTTC,CASSQESEQYF
.,TRBV7-6,.,TRBJ1-3,TGTGCCAGCAGCTTAGCGAGGGGGGTCCCTGGAAACACCATATATTTT,CASSLARGVPGNTIYF
TRBD2,TRBV11-3,.,TRBJ2-5,TGTGCCAGCAGTCAGGGACTAGCGGGAGAACAAGGGGTGGAGACCCAGTACTTC,CASSQGLAGEQGVETQYF
.,TRBV5-5,.,TRBJ2-1,TGTGCCAGCGGATTGTCGGGGGCCCACAATGAGCAGTTCTTC,CASGLSGAHNEQFF
.,TRBV5-4,.,TRBJ2-1,TGTGCCAGCAGCCACAATAATGAGCAGTTCTTC,CASSHNNEQFF
TRBD2,TRBV11-3,.,TRBJ2-5,TGTGCCAGCAGCTTATCTAGCGGCTGGGAGACCCAGTACTTC,CASSLSSGWETQYF
TRBD1,TRBV14,.,TRBJ2-7,TGTGCCAGCAGCCATACCGGGACAGGGGGCTACTACGAGCAGTACTTC,CASSHTGTGGYYEQYF
.,TRBV11-3,.,TRBJ1-2,TGTGCCAGCAGCACAATGGGACCTCTTAACTATGGCTACACCTTC,CASSTMGPLNYGYTF
.,TRBV27,.,TRBJ1-1,TGTGCCAGCAGCCCCCGCGTCGGATACATGAACACTGAAGCTTTCTTT,CASSPRVGYMNTEAFF
.,TRBV7-2,.,TRBJ1-2,TGTGCCAGCAGCCGGATGGGGAGTTATAGTGGCTACACCTTC,CASSRMGSYSGYTF
TRBD2,TRBV19,.,TRBJ2-2,TGTGCCAGTAGACCGGGACTAGCGGGACTTACGAACACCGGGGAGCTGTTTTTT,CASRPGLAGLTNTGELFF
.,TRBV6-1,.,TRBJ2-1,TGTGCCAGCAGTGAAGCGCTTTCGGTCGATGAGCAGTTCTTC,CASSEALSVDEQFF
.,TRBV6-5,.,TRBJ1-2,TGTGCCAGCAGTTCCCCGCGGGACAATCCTAACTATGGCTACACCTTC,CASSSPRDNPNYGYTF
.,TRBV9,.,TRBJ2-7,TGTGCCAGCAGCGTAGGTCAAGGGGATTACGAGCAGTACTTC,CASSVGQGDYEQYF
.,TRBV6-6,.,TRBJ1-3,TGTGCCAGCAGTTACGATGAAGGGTCTGGAAACACCATATATTTT,CASSYDEGSGNTIYF